A selection of T cell receptor beta chains follows, all from one sample in a study of patients and donors after allogeneic stem cell transplantation. TCRdb fed the RT-PCR reads into MiXCR, producing one record per CDR3 protein. Of over 400,000 distinct CDR3 sequences listed, approximately 16% are singletons. The specimen sequenced was blood, either unsorted or a sorted T cell fraction (not recorded which). Receptors originate from a human donor who was either an allogeneic HSCT recipient or a stem cell or donor lymphocyte infusion donor (not recorded which). It is not recorded whose cells these are; they may come from a transplant donor. Each CDR3 is given with its conserved first and last residue. The D gene is left open where the match is weak. Size values are once, few and many counts, or a class for expanded clones, and some rows have none.

>TRBJ2-3|TRBV3-1|TRBD2|few
CASSYALTSGRTDTQYF
TGTGCCAGCAGCTACGCCCTGACTAGCGGGAGAACAGATACGCAGTATTTT
>TRBJ2-1|TRBV20-1|TRBD1|few
CSARDPGQGANEQFF
TGCAGTGCTAGAGATCCGGGACAGGGGGCGAATGAGCAGTTCTTC
>TRBJ1-1|TRBV10-2|.|.
CASSGGSPNTEAIF
TGCGCCAGCAGTGGCGGGAGTCCGAACACTGAAGCTATCTTT
>TRBJ2-1|TRBV5-1|.|many
CASSSLGGTGEQFF
TGCGCCAGCAGCTCCCTTGGGGGGACGGGTGAGCAGTTCTTC
>TRBJ2-5|TRBV2|TRBD1|.
CASRGQGRETQYF
TGTGCCAGCAGGGGACAGGGGAGAGAGACCCAGTACTTC
>TRBJ2-7|TRBV18|TRBD1|few
CASTGQGSNEQYF
TGTGCCAGCACCGGACAGGGATCGAACGAGCAGTACTTC
>TRBJ2-3|TRBV20-1|TRBD2|.
CSASGGGPDTQYF
TGCAGTGCTAGTGGCGGGGGGCCAGATACGCAGTATTTT
>TRBJ1-5|TRBV20-1|TRBD1|.
CSAIEPRGNQPQHF
TGCAGTGCCATCGAACCCAGGGGGAATCAGCCCCAGCATTTT
>TRBJ2-3|TRBV6-5|.|many
CASSRTADTQYF
TGTGCCAGCAGTAGGACAGCAGATACGCAGTATTTT
>TRBJ1-2|TRBV7-2|TRBD1|.
CASSVDREYGYTF
TGTGCCAGCAGCGTGGACAGGGAGTATGGCTACACCTTC
>TRBJ2-1|TRBV20-1|TRBD2|few
CSARGPGGRPYNEQFF
TGCAGTGCTAGAGGCCCGGGAGGGCGCCCCTACAATGAGCAGTTCTTC
>TRBJ1-1|TRBV9|.|.
CASSVVMGGEAFF
TGTGCCAGCAGCGTAGTGATGGGGGGTGAAGCTTTCTTT
>TRBJ1-1|TRBV15|.|few
CATSRQDSGLGTTEAFF
TGTGCCACCTCGAGACAAGATTCGGGGTTGGGGACCACTGAAGCTTTCTTT
>TRBJ2-7|TRBV4-1|TRBD2|many
CASSQGGLAGGEQYF
TGCGCCAGCAGCCAAGGGGGACTAGCGGGAGGCGAGCAGTACTTC
>TRBJ2-6|TRBV11-1|TRBD2|.
CASSPGTSESSGANVLTF
TGTGCCAGCAGCCCGGGGACTAGCGAGAGCTCTGGGGCCAACGTCCTGACTTTC
>TRBJ2-7|TRBV3-1|TRBD2|.
CASSRGTSGVYEQYF
TGTGCCAGCAGCCGGGGGACTAGCGGAGTGTACGAGCAGTACTTC
>TRBJ2-7|TRBV6-1|.|.
CASTWTYEGEQYF
TGTGCCAGCACCTGGACCTACGAGGGCGAGCAGTACTTC
>TRBJ2-7|TRBV24-1|.|.
CATSDPYSAPYEQYF
TGTGCCACCAGCGACCCCTACTCGGCCCCCTACGAGCAGTACTTC
>TRBJ1-2|TRBV12-3/TRBV12-4|.|.
CASSFYRNYGYTF
TGTGCCAGCAGTTTCTACCGTAACTATGGCTACACCTTC
>TRBJ2-2|TRBV2|.|.
CASSEAVPGELFF
TGTGCCAGCAGTGAAGCTGTCCCCGGGGAGCTGTTTTTT
>TRBJ2-6|TRBV4-3|.|many
CASSNAGANVLTF
TGCGCCAGCTCCAACGCTGGGGCCAACGTCCTGACTTTC
>TRBJ2-4|TRBV24-1|.|few
CATSDWVTAAIAKNIQYF
TGTGCCACCAGTGATTGGGTGACGGCGGCGATAGCCAAAAACATTCAGTACTTC
>TRBJ1-1|TRBV23-1|.|.
CASSQSSGVRAEAFF
TGCGCCAGCAGTCAATCGAGCGGGGTAAGGGCTGAAGCTTTCTTT
>TRBJ2-5|TRBV12-3/TRBV12-4|.|many
CASSFGGRRQETQYF
TGTGCCAGCAGTTTTGGGGGCCGACGACAAGAGACCCAGTACTTC
>TRBJ2-3|TRBV7-7|TRBD2|few
CASSLGTSHTQYF
TGTGCTAGCAGCTTAGGGACTAGTCATACGCAGTATTTT
>TRBJ1-3|TRBV27|.|few
CASSSQGMGRGNTIYF
TGTGCCAGCAGTTCGCAAGGGATGGGGCGGGGAAACACCATATATTTT
>TRBJ1-4|TRBV7-2|TRBD1|.
CASSLGTGGREKLFF
TGTGCCAGCAGCTTAGGGACAGGCGGGAGAGAAAAACTGTTTTTT
>TRBJ1-1|TRBV19|TRBD1|.
CASSGHRGGSEAFF
TGTGCCAGTAGTGGCCACAGGGGAGGGTCTGAAGCTTTCTTT
>TRBJ2-3|TRBV3-1|TRBD2|.
CASTDQREEGDTQYF
TGTGCCAGCACAGATCAGCGGGAGGAAGGAGATACGCAGTATTTT
>TRBJ2-2|TRBV7-8|TRBD1|.
CASSLGAGTGYTGELFF
TGTGCCAGCAGCTTGGGGGCTGGGACAGGGTACACCGGGGAGCTGTTTTTT
>TRBJ2-2|TRBV2|.|.
CASTERNTGELFF
TGTGCCAGCACCGAGAGGAACACCGGGGAGCTGTTTTTT
>TRBJ1-1|TRBV29-1|.|few
CSVEELATEAFF
TGCAGCGTTGAAGAGCTCGCGACTGAAGCTTTCTTT
>TRBJ2-6|TRBV20-1|.|many
CSALGFSGANVLTF
TGCAGTGCTCTGGGGTTCTCTGGGGCCAACGTCCTGACTTTC
>TRBJ2-7|TRBV27|.|few
CASSTGVPYEQYF
TGTGCCAGCAGTACCGGGGTTCCCTACGAGCAGTACTTC
>TRBJ2-1|TRBV12-3/TRBV12-4|TRBD2|many
CASSTGTSGKGEQFF
TGTGCCAGCAGCACCGGGACTAGCGGGAAGGGTGAGCAGTTCTTC
>TRBJ2-1|TRBV6-1|.|.
CASSRRSSVGYNEQFF
TGTGCCAGCAGTAGGAGGTCTAGTGTAGGTTACAATGAGCAGTTCTTC
>TRBJ2-5|TRBV7-9|.|.
CASSNLPNLRGGQYF
TGTGCCAGCAGCAACCTGCCGAACTTGCGGGGTGGGCAGTACTTC
>TRBJ1-1|TRBV2|.|.
CASSSSHRQGTEAFF
TGTGCCAGCAGTTCATCACACAGGCAGGGCACTGAAGCTTTCTTT
>TRBJ1-5|TRBV7-2|TRBD1|few
CASSFGTGVQPQHF
TGTGCCAGCAGCTTCGGGACAGGGGTACAGCCCCAGCATTTT
>TRBJ2-6|TRBV2|.|few
CASTKAGPGANVLTF
TGTGCCAGCACCAAGGCGGGGCCTGGGGCCAACGTCCTGACTTTC
>TRBJ1-2|TRBV20-1|.|few
CSAIIPRGGIYGYTF
TGCAGTGCTATTATCCCCCGAGGCGGCATATATGGCTACACCTTC
>TRBJ1-1|TRBV4-2|.|few
CASSQAPRSLNTEAFF
TGTGCCAGCAGCCAAGCTCCGAGGAGCCTGAACACTGAAGCTTTCTTT
>TRBJ1-4|TRBV6-5|.|.
CASSPRGTATNEKLFF
TGTGCCAGCAGTCCGCGAGGAACTGCAACTAATGAAAAACTGTTTTTT
>TRBJ1-1|TRBV3-1|.|few
CASGYGKNTEAFF
TGTGCCAGCGGCTACGGGAAGAACACTGAAGCTTTCTTT
>TRBJ1-2|TRBV6-2/TRBV6-3|.|few
CASRELGGRSSLYGYTF
TGTGCCAGCAGGGAGTTGGGCGGTCGGTCGTCTCTCTACGGCTACACCTTC
>TRBJ2-6|TRBV6-1|.|.
CASSPRAWKGSGANVLTF
TGTGCCAGCAGCCCGAGGGCGTGGAAGGGCTCTGGGGCCAACGTCCTGACTTTC
>TRBJ1-3|TRBV12-3/TRBV12-4|.|many
CASSIPGNTIYF
TGTGCCAGCAGTATACCTGGAAACACCATATATTTT
>TRBJ1-6|TRBV4-3|.|few
CASSQDLGVSPLHF
TGCGCCAGCAGCCAAGATTTAGGGGTTTCACCCCTCCACTTT
>TRBJ2-5|TRBV6-5|TRBD2|.
CASSYSLIGGAGETQYF
TGTGCCAGCAGTTACTCCCTAATCGGGGGGGCGGGAGAGACCCAGTACTTC
>TRBJ1-1|TRBV29-1|.|.
CSATGGVYTEAFF
TGCAGCGCCACGGGGGGCGTATACACTGAAGCTTTCTTT
>TRBJ2-7|TRBV2|TRBD2|many
CASHRLAEFYEQYF
TGTGCCAGCCACCGACTAGCGGAGTTCTACGAGCAGTACTTC
>TRBJ2-1|TRBV29-1|TRBD2|many
CSVEGGGVEQFF
TGCAGCGTTGAAGGGGGGGGGGTTGAGCAGTTCTTC